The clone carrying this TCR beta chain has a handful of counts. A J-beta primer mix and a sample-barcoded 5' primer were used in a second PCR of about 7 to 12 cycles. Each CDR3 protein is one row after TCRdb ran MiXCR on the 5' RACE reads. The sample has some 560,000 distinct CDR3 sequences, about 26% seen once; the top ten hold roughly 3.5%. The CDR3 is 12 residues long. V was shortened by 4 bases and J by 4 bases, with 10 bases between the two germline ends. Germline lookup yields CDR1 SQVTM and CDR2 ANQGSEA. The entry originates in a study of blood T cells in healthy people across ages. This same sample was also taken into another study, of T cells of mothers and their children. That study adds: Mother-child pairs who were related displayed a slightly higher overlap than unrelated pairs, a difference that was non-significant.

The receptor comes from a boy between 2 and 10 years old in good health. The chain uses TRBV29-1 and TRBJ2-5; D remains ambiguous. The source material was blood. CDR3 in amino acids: CSVVLGTETQYF. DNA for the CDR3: TGCAGCGTTGTACTTGGTACAGAGACCCAGTACTTC.